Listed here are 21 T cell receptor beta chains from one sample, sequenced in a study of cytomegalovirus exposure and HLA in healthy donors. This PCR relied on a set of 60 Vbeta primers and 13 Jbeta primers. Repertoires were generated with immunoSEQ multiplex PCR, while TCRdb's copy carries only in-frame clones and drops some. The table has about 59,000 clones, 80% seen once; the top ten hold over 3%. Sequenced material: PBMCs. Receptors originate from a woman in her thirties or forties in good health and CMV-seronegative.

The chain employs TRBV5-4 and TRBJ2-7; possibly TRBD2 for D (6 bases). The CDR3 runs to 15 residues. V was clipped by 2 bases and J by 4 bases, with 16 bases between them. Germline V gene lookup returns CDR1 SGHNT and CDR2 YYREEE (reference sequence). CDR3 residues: CASSFIGGKPYEQYF. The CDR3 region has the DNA TGTGCCAGCAGCTTCATCGGCGGGAAACCATACGAGCAGTACTTC.

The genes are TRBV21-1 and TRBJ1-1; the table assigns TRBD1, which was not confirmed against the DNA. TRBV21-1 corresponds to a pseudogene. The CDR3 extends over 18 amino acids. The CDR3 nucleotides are TGTGCCAGCCCGGGACAGGGGGCGATTTCCCACAAAGACACTGAAGCTTTCTTT. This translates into CASPGQGAISHKDTEAFF.

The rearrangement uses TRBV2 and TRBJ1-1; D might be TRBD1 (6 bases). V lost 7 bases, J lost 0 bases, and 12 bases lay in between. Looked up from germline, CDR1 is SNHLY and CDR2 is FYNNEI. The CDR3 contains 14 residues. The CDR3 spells CASNPGQMNTEAFF. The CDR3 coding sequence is TGTGCCAGCAACCCCGGACAGATGAACACTGAAGCTTTCTTT. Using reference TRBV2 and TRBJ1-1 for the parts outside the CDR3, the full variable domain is EPEVTQTPSHQVTQMGQEVILRCVPISNHLYFYWYRQILGQKVEFLVSFYNNEISEKSEIFDDQFSVERPDGSNFTLKIRSTKLEDSAMYFCASNPGQMNTEAFFGQGTRLTVV.

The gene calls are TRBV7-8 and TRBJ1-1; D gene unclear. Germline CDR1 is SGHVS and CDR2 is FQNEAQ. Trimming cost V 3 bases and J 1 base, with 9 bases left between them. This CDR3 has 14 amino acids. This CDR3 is CASSLFQENTEAFF. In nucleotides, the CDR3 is TGTGCCAGCAGCTTGTTCCAGGAGAACACTGAAGCTTTCTTT.

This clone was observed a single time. The CDR3 protein is CAISETTGGKREKLFF. CDR3 DNA sequence: TGTGCCATCAGTGAGACTACAGGGGGCAAACGTGAAAAACTGTTTTTT. This chain links TRBV10-3 with TRBJ1-4; 9 nucleotides match TRBD1. Germline CDR1 reads ENHRY; CDR2 reads SYGVKD. Trimming removed 2 bases from V and 7 bases from J; junction bases left unmatched: 8. The CDR3 is 16 residues long.

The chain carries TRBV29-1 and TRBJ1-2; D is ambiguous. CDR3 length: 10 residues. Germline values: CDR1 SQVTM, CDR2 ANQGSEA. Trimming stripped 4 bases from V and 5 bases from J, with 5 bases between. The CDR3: CSVAQYGYTF. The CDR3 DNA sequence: TGCAGCGTTGCACAGTATGGCTACACCTTC.

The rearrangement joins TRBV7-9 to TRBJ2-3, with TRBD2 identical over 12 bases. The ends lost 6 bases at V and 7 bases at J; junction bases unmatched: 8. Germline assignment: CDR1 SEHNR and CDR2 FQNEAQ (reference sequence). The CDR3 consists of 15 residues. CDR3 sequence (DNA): TGTGCCAGCAGTTGGACTAGCGGGAATGATTATACGCAGTATTTT. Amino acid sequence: CASSWTSGNDYTQYF.

CDR3 bases: TGTGCCAGCACCACAGGGGCGGATGGCTACACCTTC. Translated: CASTTGADGYTF. The J gene is TRBJ1-2, the V gene TRBV28; 7 nucleotides agree with TRBD1. After removal of 7 bases from V and 6 bases from J, the junction contained 5 bases not matched to a gene. The CDR3 is 12 residues long. The germline V gene encodes CDR1 MDHEN and CDR2 SYDVKM.

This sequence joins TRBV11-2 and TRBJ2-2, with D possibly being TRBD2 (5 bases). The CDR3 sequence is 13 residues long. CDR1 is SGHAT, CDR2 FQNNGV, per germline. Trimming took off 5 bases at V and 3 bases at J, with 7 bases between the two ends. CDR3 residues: CASSGGYTGELFF. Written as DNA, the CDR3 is TGTGCCAGCAGCGGCGGGTACACCGGGGAGCTGTTTTTT.

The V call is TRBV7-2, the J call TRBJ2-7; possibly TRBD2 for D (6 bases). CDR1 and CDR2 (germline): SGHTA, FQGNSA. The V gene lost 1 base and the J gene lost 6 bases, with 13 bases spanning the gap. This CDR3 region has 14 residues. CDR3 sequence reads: CASSLDSGAIEQYF. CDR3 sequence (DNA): TGTGCCAGCAGCTTAGATTCGGGAGCAATCGAGCAGTACTTC.

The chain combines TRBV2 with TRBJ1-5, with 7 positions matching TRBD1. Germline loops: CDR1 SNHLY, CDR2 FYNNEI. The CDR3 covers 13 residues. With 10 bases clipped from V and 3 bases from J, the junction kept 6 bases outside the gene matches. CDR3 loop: CAIRGQLNQPQHF. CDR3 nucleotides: TGTGCCATTCGGGGACAGCTCAATCAGCCCCAGCATTTT. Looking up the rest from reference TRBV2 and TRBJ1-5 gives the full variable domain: EPEVTQTPSHQVTQMGQEVILRCVPISNHLYFYWYRQILGQKVEFLVSFYNNEISEKSEIFDDQFSVERPDGSNFTLKIRSTKLEDSAMYFCAIRGQLNQPQHFGDGTRLSIL.

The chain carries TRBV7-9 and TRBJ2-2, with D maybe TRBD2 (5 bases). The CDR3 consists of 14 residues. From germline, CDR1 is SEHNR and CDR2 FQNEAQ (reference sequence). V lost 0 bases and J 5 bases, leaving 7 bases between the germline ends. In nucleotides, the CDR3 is TGTGCCAGCAGCTTAGCCCGGGAAACCGGGGAGCTGTTTTTT. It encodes CASSLARETGELFF.

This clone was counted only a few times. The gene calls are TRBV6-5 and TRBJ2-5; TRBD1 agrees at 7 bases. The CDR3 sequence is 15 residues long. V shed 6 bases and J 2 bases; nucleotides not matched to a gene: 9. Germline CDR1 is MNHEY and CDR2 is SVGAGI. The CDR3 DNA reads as TGTGCCAGCAGCCCCCGGGACAGAAGACAAGAGACCCAGTACTTC. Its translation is CASSPRDRRQETQYF.

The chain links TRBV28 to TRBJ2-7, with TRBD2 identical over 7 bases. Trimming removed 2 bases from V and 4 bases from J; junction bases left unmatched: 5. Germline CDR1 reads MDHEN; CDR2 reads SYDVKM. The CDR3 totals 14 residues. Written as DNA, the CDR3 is TGTGCCAGCAGTTTAGCGGGAGTTGGATACGAGCAGTACTTC. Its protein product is CASSLAGVGYEQYF. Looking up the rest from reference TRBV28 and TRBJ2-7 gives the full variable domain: DVKVTQSSRYLVKRTGEKVFLECVQDMDHENMFWYRQDPGLGLRLIYFSYDVKMKEKGDIPEGYSVSREKKERFSLILESASTNQTSMYLCASSLAGVGYEQYFGPGTRLTVT.

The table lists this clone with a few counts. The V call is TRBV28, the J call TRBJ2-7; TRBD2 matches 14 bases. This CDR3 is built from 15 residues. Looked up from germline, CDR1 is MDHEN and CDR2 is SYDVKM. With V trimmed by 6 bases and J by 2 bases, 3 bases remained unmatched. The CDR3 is CASSRLAGGAYEQYF. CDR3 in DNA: TGTGCCAGCAGCCGACTAGCGGGAGGGGCCTACGAGCAGTACTTC.

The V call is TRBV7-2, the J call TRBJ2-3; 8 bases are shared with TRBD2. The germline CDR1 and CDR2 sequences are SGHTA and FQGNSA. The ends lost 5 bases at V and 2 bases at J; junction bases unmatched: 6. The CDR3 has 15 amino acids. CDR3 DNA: TGTGCCAGCAGCACCTGGACTAGCCCCACAGATACGCAGTATTTT. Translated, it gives CASSTWTSPTDTQYF.

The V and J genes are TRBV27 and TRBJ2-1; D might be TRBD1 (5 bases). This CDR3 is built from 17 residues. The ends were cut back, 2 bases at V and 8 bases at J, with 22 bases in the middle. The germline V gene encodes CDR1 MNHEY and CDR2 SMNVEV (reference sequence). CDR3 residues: CASSLSDVYPKGDEQFF. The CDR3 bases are TGTGCCAGCAGTTTAAGCGACGTCTACCCGAAAGGGGATGAGCAGTTCTTC.

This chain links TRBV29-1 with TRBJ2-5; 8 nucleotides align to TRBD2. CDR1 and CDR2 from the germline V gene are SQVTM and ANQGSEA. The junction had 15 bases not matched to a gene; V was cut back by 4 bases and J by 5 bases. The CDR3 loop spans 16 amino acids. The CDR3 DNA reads TGCAGCGTTGTTGCCTCCGGGAGGGCCGATTGGGAGACCCAGTACTTC. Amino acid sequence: CSVVASGRADWETQYF.

Here the CDR3 DNA reads TGCGCCAGCAGCTGGGCTGGGGGGTATGTTAGCGAGCAGTACTTC. Translation gives CASSWAGGYVSEQYF. The rearrangement joins TRBV5-1 to TRBJ2-7, with TRBD2 as a possible D gene (6 bases). This CDR3 region has 15 residues. CDR1 is SGHRS, CDR2 YFSETQ, per germline. The V end lost 3 bases, the J end lost 6 bases, and 19 bases lay between the germline ends. Using reference TRBV5-1 and TRBJ2-7 for the parts outside the CDR3, the full variable domain is KAGVTQTPRYLIKTRGQQVTLSCSPISGHRSVSWYQQTPGQGLQFLFEYFSETQRNKGNFPGRFSGRQFSNSRSEMNVSTLELGDSALYLCASSWAGGYVSEQYFGPGTRLTVT.

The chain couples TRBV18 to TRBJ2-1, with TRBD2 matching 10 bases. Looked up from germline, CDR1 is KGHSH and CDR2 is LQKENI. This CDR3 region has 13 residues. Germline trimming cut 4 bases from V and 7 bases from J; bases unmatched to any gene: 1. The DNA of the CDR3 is TGTGCCAGCTCACAGGGACTAGCGAATGAGCAGTTCTTC. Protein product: CASSQGLANEQFF.

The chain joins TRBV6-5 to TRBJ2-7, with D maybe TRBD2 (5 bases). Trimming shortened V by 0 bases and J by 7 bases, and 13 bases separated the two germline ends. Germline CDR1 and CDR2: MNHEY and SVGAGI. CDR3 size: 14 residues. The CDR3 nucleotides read TGTGCCAGCAGTTACTCCAGTAGTCCGGGGGAGCAGTACTTC. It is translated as CASSYSSSPGEQYF.